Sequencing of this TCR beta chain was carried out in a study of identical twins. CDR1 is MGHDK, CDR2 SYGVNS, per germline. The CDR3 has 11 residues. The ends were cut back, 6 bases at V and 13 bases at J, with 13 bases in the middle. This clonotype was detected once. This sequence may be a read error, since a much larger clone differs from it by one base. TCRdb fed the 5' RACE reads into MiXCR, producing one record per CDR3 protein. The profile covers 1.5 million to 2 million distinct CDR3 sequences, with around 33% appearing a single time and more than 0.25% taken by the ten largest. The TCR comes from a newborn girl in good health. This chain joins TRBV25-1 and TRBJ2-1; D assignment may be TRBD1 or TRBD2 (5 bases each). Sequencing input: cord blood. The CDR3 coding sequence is TGTGCCAGCAGGGGACGAGAGACCCAGTTCTTC. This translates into CASRGRETQFF.